These 22 T cell receptor beta chains were all obtained from the same sample, sequenced in a study of response to subunit inactivated influenza vaccine. From the RT-PCR reads, TCRdb called clonotypes with MiXCR, one entry per CDR3 protein. The table records 500,000 to 550,000 distinct CDR3 sequences, roughly a quarter of them present only once. Separately, the same data were catalogued under a study of T cells expressing NK-cell markers. Per that study: cDNA encoding TCR beta was synthesized via 5'RACE template switching incorporating UMIs.

The sequencing used CD4+ T cells sorted from PBMCs, collected 11 to 12 days after vaccination. Source of these receptors: a man aged 45-65 years who received an inactivated influenza vaccine.

This chain uses TRBV3-1 with TRBJ2-1; D is unclear. Germline values: CDR1 LGHDT, CDR2 YNNKEL (reference sequence). The CDR3 is 13 residues long. V gave up 3 bases and J gave up 13 bases, with 16 bases separating them. The CDR3 reads CASSQGSPLGQFF. In DNA form, the CDR3 reads TGTGCCAGCAGCCAGGGGTCTCCCCTTGGACAGTTCTTC.

This clonotype has only a few counts. J is TRBJ2-7 and V is TRBV6-2 or TRBV6-3; D is perhaps TRBD1 (5 bases). With 6 bases removed from V and 3 bases from J, the gap between germline ends came to 12 bases. CDR1 MNHEY and CDR2 SVGEGT come from the germline V gene. This CDR3 comprises 13 residues. CDR3 DNA: TGTGCCAGCAGAGAGACAGCTGACTACGAGCAGTACTTC. Translated, it gives CASRETADYEQYF.

This clonotype was seen many times. The rearrangement joins TRBV7-2 to TRBJ2-5, with TRBD2 matching 12 bases. The CDR3 loop spans 17 amino acids. Germline V gene data show CDR1 as SGHTA and CDR2 as FQGNSA. V gave up 5 bases and J gave up 0 bases; unmatched junction bases: 7. The CDR3 bases are TGTGCCAGCAGCCCCCCGACTAGCGGGGGATACCAAGAGACCCAGTACTTC. Residues: CASSPPTSGGYQETQYF.

The rearrangement links TRBV12-5 to TRBJ2-1; 8 bases align to TRBD2. Per germline, CDR1 LGHNT and CDR2 FRNRAP. The ends lost 0 bases at V and 12 bases at J; junction bases unmatched: 13. This CDR3 has 16 amino acids. CDR3: CASGLVRGGTNLVQFF. CDR3 coding DNA: TGTGCTAGTGGTTTGGTACGCGGGGGGACTAACTTGGTGCAGTTCTTC. The whole variable domain, filled in from reference TRBV12-5 and TRBJ2-1, reads DARVTQTPRHKVTEMGQEVTMRCQPILGHNTVFWYRQTMMQGLELLAYFRNRAPLDDSGMPKDRFSAEMPDATLATLKIQPSEPRDSAVYFCASGLVRGGTNLVQFFGPGTRLTVL.

V gene TRBV23-1 combines with J gene TRBJ2-7; D possibly corresponds to TRBD1 (5 bases). TRBV23-1 is given ORF status, its function remaining uncertain. With 4 bases removed from V and 4 bases from J, the gap between germline ends came to 14 bases. The CDR3 runs 14 residues. This CDR3 is CASSPMGREYEQYF. The CDR3 DNA is TGCGCCAGCAGTCCAATGGGCAGGGAATACGAGCAGTACTTC.

J is TRBJ2-1 and V is TRBV7-2; a weak D match, TRBD1 (5 bases). The V end lost 6 bases, the J end lost 5 bases, and 11 bases lay between the germline ends. Per germline, CDR1 SGHTA and CDR2 FQGNSA. There are 13 residues in the CDR3. CDR3 residues: CASRTGRNNEQFF. The CDR3 bases are TGTGCCAGCAGAACAGGACGAAACAATGAGCAGTTCTTC.

The chain is built from TRBV20-1 and TRBJ2-1; 7 bases match TRBD1. V shed 5 bases, J shed 6 bases, and the junction held 10 bases outside the gene matches. The CDR3 is made up of 14 amino acids. Per germline, CDR1 DFQATT and CDR2 SNEGSKA (reference sequence). The CDR3 DNA follows: TGCAGTGCTGGCCTTACAGGGGAAACCAATGAGCAGTTCTTC. It translates to CSAGLTGETNEQFF.

This clonotype was observed a handful of times. The chain carries TRBV3-1 and TRBJ2-1; TRBD2 agrees at 10 bases. The CDR3 runs to 16 residues. Germline lookup yields CDR1 LGHDT and CDR2 YNNKEL (reference sequence). J was trimmed by 4 bases and V by 0 bases; bases with no gene match: 3. The CDR3 sequence is CASSQERLAGYNEQFF. The CDR3 DNA reads as TGTGCCAGCAGCCAAGAGAGACTAGCGGGTTACAATGAGCAGTTCTTC.

The chain joins TRBV20-1 to TRBJ2-1; TRBD1 agrees at 7 bases. V was pared by 6 bases and J by 2 bases, with 10 bases of the junction left unmatched. The CDR3 runs to 15 residues. Germline loops: CDR1 DFQATT, CDR2 SNEGSKA (reference sequence). For the CDR3, the DNA is TGCAGTGCGAGTGGGCCCGGGACAGCCTACAATGAGCAGTTCTTC. Protein product: CSASGPGTAYNEQFF.

This sequence joins TRBV10-3 and TRBJ2-3, with 7 bases aligning to TRBD1. The V gene's germline CDR1 is ENHRY and CDR2 SYGVKD. With V trimmed by 6 bases and J by 0 bases, 12 bases remained unmatched. CDR3 size: 17 residues. The CDR3 DNA is TGTGCCATCAGGTCCGGGACAGCCTTACTCAGCACAGATACGCAGTATTTT. This codes for CAIRSGTALLSTDTQYF.

Only a few counts were recorded for this clonotype. The V and J genes are TRBV3-1 and TRBJ1-1; D perhaps matches TRBD1 (5 bases). Germline loops: CDR1 LGHDT, CDR2 YNNKEL (reference sequence). V dropped 2 bases and J dropped 6 bases, with 13 bases sitting between them. The CDR3 is 14 amino acids. The CDR3 nucleotides are TGTGCCAGCAGCCAAATGCAGGGAGGGGCTGAAGCTTTCTTT. Protein sequence: CASSQMQGGAEAFF.

The chain uses TRBV20-1 and TRBJ1-1; D possibly corresponds to TRBD1 (5 bases). This CDR3 comprises 14 residues. The V end was cut by 0 bases, the J end by 0 bases, with 8 bases between. Germline CDR1 reads DFQATT; CDR2 reads SNEGSKA (reference sequence). In DNA form, the CDR3 reads TGCAGTGCTAGAGATGGGGGGGTGAACACTGAAGCTTTCTTT. Protein: CSARDGGVNTEAFF.

V usage is TRBV12-5 and J usage is TRBJ2-5; 8 bases line up with TRBD2. The CDR3 loop spans 17 amino acids. With 7 bases clipped from V and 5 bases from J, the junction kept 18 bases outside the gene matches. In germline, CDR1 is LGHNT, CDR2 FRNRAP. The CDR3 region is CASAPSAGLAGRETQYF. For the CDR3, the DNA is TGTGCTAGTGCCCCCTCCGCGGGGCTAGCGGGTAGGGAGACCCAGTACTTC.

This clonotype is a singleton in its sample. The rearrangement uses TRBV20-1 and TRBJ2-6, with 8 bases that match TRBD1. The CDR3 is 17 amino acids. V dropped 1 base and J dropped 0; count of bases not matched to a gene: 5. The germline gives CDR1 DFQATT, CDR2 SNEGSKA (reference sequence). The CDR3 region has the DNA TGCAGTGCTAGAGGGACAGGGACATACTCTGGGGCCAACGTCCTGACTTTC. It is translated as CSARGTGTYSGANVLTF.

In its sample, this clonotype was seen a few times. This chain uses TRBV7-2 with TRBJ2-1, with D possibly being TRBD2 (5 bases). Germline loops: CDR1 SGHTA, CDR2 FQGNSA. The CDR3 spans 13 residues. V lost 5 bases to trimming and J lost 7 bases, with 12 bases between them. The CDR3 DNA follows: TGTGCCAGCAGCGTGGCTGAGGGTAATGAGCAGTTCTTC. It yields the protein CASSVAEGNEQFF.

This clonotype was recorded a few times. The chain recombines TRBV29-1 with TRBJ2-1; perhaps TRBD2 as D (6 bases). The CDR3 covers 15 residues. CDR1 and CDR2 from the germline V gene are SQVTM and ANQGSEA. V was pared by 3 bases and J by 6 bases, with 18 bases between. The CDR3 here is CSVEKRDFALNEQFF. The CDR3 DNA is TGCAGCGTTGAGAAGAGGGACTTCGCCCTCAATGAGCAGTTCTTC.

The chain has TRBV30 and TRBJ1-1; D not certain. Trimming left V 3 bases short and J 1 base short, with 9 bases between. The CDR3 runs to 13 residues. From germline, CDR1 is GTSNPN and CDR2 SVGIG (reference sequence). In DNA form, the CDR3 reads TGTGCCTGGAGCCTGGGCCCGAACACTGAAGCTTTCTTT. This encodes CAWSLGPNTEAFF.

This clonotype was counted only a few times. The chain recombines TRBV12-3 or TRBV12-4 with TRBJ2-7; D not certain. The V end was cut by 6 bases, the J end by 2 bases, with 11 bases between. The CDR3 extends over 13 amino acids. CDR3 protein: CASRIRPAYEQYF. The CDR3 coding sequence is TGTGCCAGCAGGATCAGACCTGCCTACGAGCAGTACTTC.

This clonotype was seen a few times. The V gene is TRBV12-3 or TRBV12-4, the J gene TRBJ1-1, with 7 bases matching TRBD1. This CDR3 contains 13 residues. V was pared by 6 bases and J by 3 bases, with 4 bases of the junction left unmatched. As DNA, the CDR3 is TGTGCCAGCAGGACAGGGAAGGACACTGAAGCTTTCTTT. Its protein is CASRTGKDTEAFF.

There are many counts of this clonotype. The genes are TRBV9 and TRBJ2-2, with no clear D. The CDR3 loop spans 12 amino acids. Trimming left V 3 bases short and J 4 bases short, with 4 bases between. The germline V gene has CDR1 SGDLS and CDR2 YYNGEE. The CDR3: CASSASTGELFF. In nucleotides, the CDR3 is TGTGCCAGCAGCGCCTCCACCGGGGAGCTGTTTTTT.

This clonotype was seen only a few times. The chain uses TRBV5-1 and TRBJ1-5; possibly TRBD1 for D (5 bases). Per germline, CDR1 SGHRS and CDR2 YFSETQ. Between the trimmed V and J ends, which lost 0 bases and 7 bases, there was a span of 14 bases. The CDR3 length is 15 residues. CDR3 bases: TGCGCCAGCAGCTTGGAAGGGATCGGGGGACAGCCCCAGCATTTT. This codes for CASSLEGIGGQPQHF.

The chain recombines TRBV12-5 with TRBJ1-2; TRBD1 matches at 10 bases. This CDR3 spans 12 amino acids. Trimming removed 7 bases from V and 11 bases from J; junction bases left unmatched: 7. Germline CDR1 reads LGHNT; CDR2 reads FRNRAP. The CDR3 nucleotides are TGTGCTAGTGCAACCCGGGACAGGGGATACACCTTC. Translation gives CASATRDRGYTF.